A single T cell receptor (beta chain) is shown here with its context. CDR1 is MGHDK, CDR2 SYGVNS, per germline. The CDR3 is 12 residues long. V lost 1 base and J lost 14, with 9 bases in between. Noted treatment: oral pan-JAK inhibitor, 5-10 mg twice daily. After isolation, RNA underwent reverse transcription to generate cDNA as the sequencing template. The table came from immunoSEQ multiplex PCR; TCRdb's copy has only in-frame clones and leaves some out. The profile covers some 120,000 clones, with approximately 57% appearing a single time and approximately 5.1% taken by the ten largest. This entry is derived from a study of CD8+ T cells in alopecia areata.

The chain is built from TRBV25-1 and TRBJ1-6; D not certain. The sequenced sample was CD4+ T cells sorted from blood, obtained at week 4, from a patient treated with tofacitinib. The sequence derives from a human donor with alopecia areata. CDR3 in DNA: TGTGCCAGCAGTGAATCCCCCGGAGCCCTCCACTTT. This translates into CASSESPGALHF. Based on the CDR3 plus reference TRBV25-1 and TRBJ1-6, the full variable domain is EADIYQTPRYLVIGTGKKITLECSQTMGHDKMYWYQQDPGMELHLIHYSYGVNSTEKGDLSSESTVSRIRTEHFPLTLESARPSHTSQYLCASSESPGALHFGNGTRLTVT.